These 14 T cell receptor beta chains were sequenced from one sample in a study of memory CD4+ T cells and cytomegalovirus serostatus (dated by TCRdb to between 2017 and 2020). A FACSAria II was used to sort memory CD4+ T cells, defined as single viable CD3+CD4+CD8-CD45RO+ cells. Libraries were made using the immunoSEQ multiplex PCR assay. The source is immuneACCESS, and TCRdb retained only in-frame sequences with V and J called. Part of the clones is not carried over; for the studies checked, unresolved V genes explain less than half of this, and the remainder is unexplained. A total of around 44,000 clones appear in this sample, 75% to 85% of them only once. The ten largest clonotypes hold roughly 6.5% of the sample. The sequenced material came from memory CD4+ T cells from blood. The receptor set was obtained from an adult in good health and CMV-seronegative.

Only a few counts were recorded for this clone. The chain combines TRBV30 with TRBJ1-4; 7 bases match TRBD1. The CDR3 is 14 amino acids. V was clipped by 2 bases and J by 3 bases; unmatched bases: 3. CDR1 is GTSNPN, CDR2 SVGIG, per germline (reference sequence). The CDR3 coding sequence is TGTGCCTGGAGTACAGGGGCTGCTAATGAAAAACTGTTTTTT. It encodes CAWSTGAANEKLFF.

The chain combines TRBV5-1 with TRBJ2-7, with 9 nucleotides matching TRBD1. CDR1 and CDR2 (germline): SGHRS, YFSETQ. Trimming took 5 bases from V and 2 from J; bases not matched to a gene: 8. The CDR3 consists of 15 residues. This chain's CDR3 is CASRLLQGAAYEQYF. The CDR3 DNA sequence: TGCGCCAGCAGGTTATTACAGGGGGCGGCCTACGAGCAGTACTTC. The full variable domain, in which reference TRBV5-1 and TRBJ2-7 provide the parts outside the CDR3, is KAGVTQTPRYLIKTRGQQVTLSCSPISGHRSVSWYQQTPGQGLQFLFEYFSETQRNKGNFPGRFSGRQFSNSRSEMNVSTLELGDSALYLCASRLLQGAAYEQYFGPGTRLTVT.

V is TRBV5-1 and J is TRBJ2-7; 10 nucleotides agree with TRBD1. Germline CDR1 and CDR2: SGHRS and YFSETQ. The CDR3 contains 15 residues. Trimming at V came to 0 bases and at J to 3 bases, leaving 3 bases not matched to a gene. The CDR3 DNA sequence: TGCGCCAGCAGCTTGGCAGGGACAGGGGACTACGAGCAGTACTTC. Translation: CASSLAGTGDYEQYF.

This rearrangement joins TRBV7-9 to TRBJ2-5; D unresolved. Trimming stripped 3 bases from V and 5 bases from J, with 7 bases between. Germline CDR1 is SEHNR and CDR2 is FQNEAQ (reference sequence). The CDR3 length is 12 residues. CDR3 in DNA: TGTGCCAGCAGCTTGGCGAGGGAGACCCAGTACTTC. It translates to CASSLARETQYF.

The chain combines TRBV28 with TRBJ2-7; no definite D call. This CDR3 comprises 16 residues. Germline-derived CDR1 and CDR2 are MDHEN and SYDVKM. V was clipped by 2 bases and J by 0 bases, with 14 bases between them. The CDR3 region is CASSLPPSAPSYEQYF. CDR3 bases: TGTGCCAGCAGTTTACCCCCTTCTGCTCCCTCCTACGAGCAGTACTTC.

The chain is built from TRBV2 and TRBJ2-7, with 9 bases matching TRBD2. The V and J ends lost 6 bases and 6 bases, in that order; junction bases with no gene match: 9. This CDR3 has 14 amino acids. From germline, CDR1 is SNHLY and CDR2 FYNNEI. The CDR3 DNA follows: TGTGCCAGCAGGCCGACTAGCGGCCAAACCGAGCAGTACTTC. Translated, it gives CASRPTSGQTEQYF.

This clone has a single count. The V and J genes are TRBV21-1 and TRBJ1-1. TRBV21-1 is shown as a pseudogene. The CDR3 has 18 amino acids. For the CDR3, the DNA is TGTGCCAGCAGCTCATCCGGGGTTTACGTGGAGGTGTCCACTGAAGCTTTCTTT. Translating gives CASSSSGVYVEVSTEAFF.

The chain is built from TRBV10-3 and TRBJ2-7, with 9 bases fitting TRBD2. After removal of 7 bases from V and 2 bases from J, the junction contained 9 bases not matched to a gene. This CDR3 region has 15 residues. Germline CDR1 is ENHRY and CDR2 is SYGVKD. CDR3: CAIKELAGPTYEQYF. Written as DNA, the CDR3 is TGTGCCATCAAAGAACTAGCGGGCCCCACCTACGAGCAGTACTTC.

This chain connects TRBV15 to TRBJ1-4; 7 positions match TRBD1. The CDR3 is 13 residues long. Germline trimming cut 7 bases from V and 4 bases from J; bases unmatched to any gene: 3. Germline values: CDR1 LNHNV, CDR2 YYDKDF (reference sequence). CDR3 loop: CATNQGGNEKLFF. The CDR3 bases are TGTGCCACCAATCAGGGGGGTAATGAAAAACTGTTTTTT.

The J gene is TRBJ2-3, the V gene TRBV15; the match to TRBD2 covers 7 bases. The V gene end was trimmed by 0 bases and the J gene end by 5 bases; junction bases not matched to a gene: 8. The germline V gene has CDR1 LNHNV and CDR2 YYDKDF (reference sequence). CDR3 length: 16 amino acids. CDR3 sequence: CATSRDGRGQKDTQYF. The CDR3, as DNA: TGTGCCACCAGCAGAGATGGGAGGGGTCAGAAAGATACGCAGTATTTT.

This chain uses TRBV30 with TRBJ1-5; D remains ambiguous. Germline V gene sequence: CDR1 GTSNPN, CDR2 SVGIG (reference sequence). V lost 0 bases, J lost 5 bases, and 8 bases lay in between. The CDR3 has 13 amino acids. CDR3 DNA: TGTGCCTGGAGTGTACAGAACGATCAGCCCCAGCATTTT. Its protein is CAWSVQNDQPQHF.

This rearrangement joins TRBV28 to TRBJ2-5; 11 bases agree with TRBD1. CDR3 length: 15 amino acids. Trimming at V came to 4 bases and at J to 5 bases, leaving 6 bases not matched to a gene. Germline V gene sequence: CDR1 MDHEN, CDR2 SYDVKM. The CDR3 here is CASSSRTGGSETQYF. CDR3 DNA sequence: TGTGCCAGCAGTTCGCGGACAGGGGGCTCGGAGACCCAGTACTTC.

CDR3 residues: CASSGWDRLKETQYF. The CDR3 DNA is TGTGCCAGCAGCGGATGGGACAGGCTGAAAGAGACCCAGTACTTC. V and J are TRBV5-8 and TRBJ2-5; the match to TRBD1 covers 8 bases. With V trimmed by 4 bases and J by 3 bases, 8 bases remained unmatched. This CDR3 has 15 amino acids. CDR1 SGHTS and CDR2 YDEGEE come from the germline V gene.

Note on this clone: An end of the junction differs from the germline gene, which may be a read error. Additional DNA sequences in this sample encode the identical CDR3. The chain combines TRBV6-5 with TRBJ1-4; 9 nucleotides align to TRBD1. CDR1 MNHEY and CDR2 SVGAGI come from the germline V gene. The CDR3 spans 13 residues. Here the CDR3 DNA reads TGTGCCAGCAGCCCACAGGGGGCCGAAAAACTATTTTTT. Encoded protein: CASSPQGAEKLFF.